This TCR beta chain was documented in a study of CD8+ T cells in alopecia areata. Documented treatment: oral pan-JAK inhibitor, 5-10 mg twice daily. Trimming removed 5 bases from V and 6 bases from J, with 14 bases in between. Germline CDR1 and CDR2: SGHTA and FQGNSA. This CDR3 is built from 13 residues. Reverse transcribed after extraction, RNA yielded cDNA as the sequencing template. Profiling relied on immunoSEQ multiplex PCR, and the TCRdb table lists in-frame clones only, not all of them. Here the sample spans roughly 200,000 clones, 55% to 70% being singletons. This clone appeared a single time. This sequence joins TRBV7-2 and TRBJ2-7, with D perhaps given as TRBD1 or TRBD2 (7 bases each). The source was CD4+ T cells sorted from blood, collected at week 4, from a patient treated with tofacitinib. This TCR derives from a human donor with alopecia areata. CDR3 loop: CASSPGGGIEQYF. The CDR3, as DNA: TGTGCCAGCAGCCCAGGGGGGGGCATCGAGCAGTACTTC.